Listed below are T cell receptor beta chains from one sample, sequenced in a study of regulatory and conventional T cells in RAG deficiency. The method was immunoSEQ multiplex PCR; TCRdb's version includes in-frame clones alone and lacks a portion of them. The table records 30,000 to 35,000 clones, 90% of them present only once. The same specimen was also included in a second study, on regulatory T cells.

The sequenced material came from CD8+ T cells sorted from blood. The receptors here all came from a human donor in good health. CDR3s include the opening cysteine and the closing phenylalanine or tryptophan.

j_call: TRBJ2-5
v_call: TRBV7-9
cdr3_aa: CASSLGDLAGALPQETQYF

j_call: TRBJ2-7
v_call: TRBV4-2
cdr3_aa: CASSHRPGQSTYEQYF

j_call: TRBJ2-1
v_call: TRBV6-5
cdr3_aa: CASRPGTSPQFF

j_call: TRBJ2-3
v_call: TRBV19
cdr3_aa: CASSIVQTDTQYF

j_call: TRBJ2-3
v_call: TRBV23-1
cdr3_aa: CASSQPSDSRTDTQYF

j_call: TRBJ1-2
v_call: TRBV6-6
cdr3_aa: CASSQGSGYTF

j_call: TRBJ2-5
v_call: TRBV25-1
cdr3_aa: CASSEYRGIEETQYF

j_call: TRBJ2-5
v_call: TRBV5-5
cdr3_aa: CASSLGRLLVSQETQYF

j_call: TRBJ1-5
v_call: TRBV10-2
cdr3_aa: CASSEERVGDRGVPQHF

j_call: TRBJ2-1
v_call: TRBV11-2
cdr3_aa: CASSLGQQISYNEQFF

j_call: TRBJ2-7
v_call: TRBV7-9
cdr3_aa: CASSLGPGVEQYF

j_call: TRBJ2-7
v_call: TRBV18
cdr3_aa: CASSPHDRYF

j_call: TRBJ2-5
v_call: TRBV25-1
cdr3_aa: CASMEQYQETQYF

j_call: TRBJ1-2
v_call: TRBV9
cdr3_aa: CASSLQSGTKGYTF

j_call: TRBJ1-1
v_call: TRBV7-9
cdr3_aa: CASSPPTLLNTEAFF

j_call: TRBJ2-7
v_call: TRBV11-2
cdr3_aa: CASSLAGVAEQYF

j_call: TRBJ2-1
v_call: TRBV27
cdr3_aa: CASSLVGTGPYNEQFF

j_call: TRBJ2-1
v_call: TRBV9
cdr3_aa: CASSASGGAGNEQFF

j_call: TRBJ2-3
v_call: TRBV5-1
cdr3_aa: CASSFGGIQYF

j_call: TRBJ2-7
v_call: TRBV27
cdr3_aa: CASSLSGPTYEQYF

j_call: TRBJ2-1
v_call: TRBV6-5
cdr3_aa: CASSPEGPYNEQFF

j_call: TRBJ1-1
v_call: TRBV6-5
cdr3_aa: CASRSGPNTEAFF